This T cell receptor (beta chain) was identified in a study of OX40 agonist ivuxolimab in advanced cancers. Findings and caveats of the study: Some nonresponders additionally presented with little normalized T-cell clonal expansion. Antigen specificity remained undetermined for the expanded peripheral T cells.

The CDR3 contains 13 residues. V shed 0 bases and J shed 4 bases, with 7 bases lying between them. Germline V gene lookup returns CDR1 SGHRS and CDR2 YFSETQ. This clone was seen just once. Its cognate antigen is unknown. This table comes from immunoSEQ multiplex PCR, and its TCRdb copy is limited to in-frame clones, with some not included. The sample consists of fewer than 45,000 clones, 84% of them appearing once. The clonotype comes from an adult with an advanced solid tumor such as melanoma, head and neck, liver or kidney cancer. The chain employs TRBV5-1 and TRBJ2-5; D ambiguous. The input for sequencing was CD4+ or CD8+ T cells sorted from blood, taken in a trial of the OX40 agonist ivuxolimab. CDR3 amino acids: CASSLGGRETQYF. In nucleotides, the CDR3 is TGCGCCAGCAGCTTGGGAGGAAGAGAGACCCAGTACTTC.